The rows below give T cell receptor beta chains drawn from one sample of a study of cytomegalovirus exposure and HLA in healthy donors. The data were produced by immunoSEQ multiplex PCR, yet TCRdb's version contains in-frame clones alone and is incomplete. The sample includes more than 95,000 clones, 9% to 10% of them seen just once. The sequenced material came from PBMCs. Receptor source: a man aged 30-40 years in good health and CMV-seronegative. Both conserved end residues are part of each CDR3. D genes are given only for firm matches. Expanded clones get a size class; other rows say once, few or many, or leave the size out.

TGTGCCTGCCGACAGGTTGGGTCCTCCTACGAGCAGTACTTC CACRQVGSSYEQYF NA TRBV30 NA TRBJ2-7
TGTGCCAGCAGCCCTGTGTGGTGGACACAAGAGACCCAGTACTTC CASSPVWWTQETQYF NA TRBV7-2 NA TRBJ2-5
TGTGCCAGCAGTTATCAGGGGACCTACGAGCAGTACTTC CASSYQGTYEQYF few TRBV27 NA TRBJ2-7
TGTGCCAGCAGCTTGTCCGCAACTAATGAAAAACTGTTTTTT CASSLSATNEKLFF few TRBV7-8 NA TRBJ1-4
TGTGCCAGCTCACCACCGAACGCCCGGTTGGCCTACGAGCAGTACTTC CASSPPNARLAYEQYF NA TRBV18 NA TRBJ2-7
TGTGCCAGCAGCCTCTCGGCGGGGCAAAGGGATTCACCCCTCCACTTT CASSLSAGQRDSPLHF few TRBV7-2 NA TRBJ1-6
TGTGCCAGCAGCTTAGGGGGGAACACTGAAGCTTTCTTT CASSLGGNTEAFF NA TRBV5-4 NA TRBJ1-1
TGTGCCAGCAGTTCCACATACGGACAGGGTGGGCAGTTCTTC CASSSTYGQGGQFF NA TRBV27 TRBD1 TRBJ2-1
TGTGCCTGGAGTGTAGTCGAGGGGGCCTACTATGGCTACACCTTC CAWSVVEGAYYGYTF few TRBV30 TRBD1 TRBJ1-2
TGTGCCAGCAGTCGACAGGGAGGGAACACTGAAGCTTTCTTT CASSRQGGNTEAFF few TRBV28 TRBD1 TRBJ1-1
TGTGCCACCAGCAGAGAGGGCAGAGGCTACACCTTC CATSREGRGYTF NA TRBV15 NA TRBJ1-2
TGTGCCATCAGTGGGACAGGGGCCTCCTACGAGCAGTACTTC CAISGTGASYEQYF NA TRBV10-3 TRBD1 TRBJ2-7
TGTGCCAGCAGTCCCCCGGGGGCTAGCGGGAGCGACGAGCAGTACTTC CASSPPGASGSDEQYF few TRBV27 TRBD2 TRBJ2-7
TGTGCCTGGAGTGTACGGGGTGAAAAACTGTTTTTT CAWSVRGEKLFF NA TRBV30 NA TRBJ1-4
TGTGCCAGCAGCTTGGTTGGACAGGGGGCGCCATCCGGGGAGCTGTTTTTT CASSLVGQGAPSGELFF NA TRBV5-5 TRBD1 TRBJ2-2
TGCGCCAGCAGCTTGAGAACCGCGCCCTACGAGCAGTACTTC CASSLRTAPYEQYF few TRBV5-1 NA TRBJ2-7
TGTGCCAGCAGCCCGAACATGGGCGATGAGCAGTTCTTC CASSPNMGDEQFF NA TRBV11-3 NA TRBJ2-1
TGTGCCAGCAGCTCCCTTGGGGGCCCAAACTATGGCTACACCTTC CASSSLGGPNYGYTF few TRBV5-6 NA TRBJ1-2
TGTGCCAGCAGCGGAGGGTGGGGGACTGAAGCTTTCTTT CASSGGWGTEAFF NA TRBV7-3 NA TRBJ1-1
TGTGCCAGCAGGGCCAACAGGGAGGAGACCCAGTACTTC CASRANREETQYF few TRBV6-5 NA TRBJ2-5
TGTGCCAGCAGTTACTCGCCAGCGGGGCCCTCCAATGAGCAGTTCTTC CASSYSPAGPSNEQFF few TRBV6-5 TRBD2 TRBJ2-1
TGCAGCCATCACAGGGGGAGCAATGAGCAGTTCTTC CSHHRGSNEQFF few TRBV29-1 TRBD1 TRBJ2-1
TGTGCCAGCAGTGAGGGAGGGGGGAACATTCAGTACTTC CASSEGGGNIQYF few TRBV2 NA TRBJ2-4
TGTGCCAGCAGCGAGGGGAGGCAGGGAAACACCATATATTTT CASSEGRQGNTIYF NA TRBV7-2 NA TRBJ1-3
TGTGCCAGCAGCGTAGACGGACTAGCGGTGAACACCGGGGAGCTGTTTTTT CASSVDGLAVNTGELFF many TRBV9 TRBD2 TRBJ2-2
TGCGCCAGCAGCCAGACAGGGGGGCGGACTGAAGCTTTCTTT CASSQTGGRTEAFF NA TRBV5-1 TRBD1 TRBJ1-1
TGTGCCAGCAGTTTGGGGACAGTCAATCAGCCCCAGCATTTT CASSLGTVNQPQHF few TRBV27 TRBD1 TRBJ1-5
TGTGCCAGCAGTTACGCGGGCCCCAATGAGCAGTTCTTC CASSYAGPNEQFF few TRBV6-5 NA TRBJ2-1
TGTGCCAGTAGTTTGAGCCCTAACTATGGCTACACCTTC CASSLSPNYGYTF NA TRBV19 NA TRBJ1-2
TGTGCCAGCCAACCCGCCGGGGTGAGCTATGGCTACACCTTC CASQPAGVSYGYTF NA TRBV19 NA TRBJ1-2
TGCAGCGCTCACACGACAGGGGTCGGTGGCTACACCTTC CSAHTTGVGGYTF NA TRBV29-1 TRBD1 TRBJ1-2